These 3 T cell receptor beta chains originate from one sample sequenced in a study of cytomegalovirus exposure and HLA in healthy donors. Profiled with immunoSEQ multiplex PCR; TCRdb holds only in-frame clones, not every one. The data contain over 150,000 clones, 70% to 85% of them singletons. Input material: PBMCs. These receptor sequences come from a woman in her 30s in good health and CMV-seropositive.

A note on this clone: The same CDR3 arises from other DNA sequences in this sample as well. This chain connects TRBV5-1 to TRBJ1-5, with D uncertain. This CDR3 region has 14 residues. Germline CDR1 SGHRS, CDR2 YFSETQ. V was clipped by 0 bases and J by 2 bases, with 6 bases between them. The CDR3 DNA reads as TGCGCCAGCAGCTTGGCGGGTGGCAATCAGCCCCAGCATTTT. Translation: CASSLAGGNQPQHF.

The V call is TRBV28, the J call TRBJ1-1, with a possible D match to TRBD1 (6 bases). CDR1 MDHEN and CDR2 SYDVKM come from the germline V gene. V was pared by 6 bases and J by 5 bases, with 19 bases between. The CDR3 runs to 15 residues. The CDR3 loop reads CASSLSRGARTEAFF. The CDR3 DNA reads TGTGCCAGCAGCCTTAGCCGGGGGGCGAGGACTGAAGCTTTCTTT.

V gene TRBV29-1 combines with J gene TRBJ2-2, with D tentatively TRBD1 (6 bases). V lost 7 bases and J lost 4, with 19 bases in between. The length of the CDR3 is 15 residues. Per the germline V gene, CDR1 is SQVTM and CDR2 is ANQGSEA. CDR3 sequence: CSARVGAQGTGELFF. Written as DNA, the CDR3 is TGCAGCGCTCGGGTGGGGGCTCAGGGCACCGGGGAGCTGTTTTTT.